Here is one T cell receptor beta chain with its context. This sample stems from a study of blood T cell repertoires in COVID-19. About the study: Samples representing acute and convalescent COVID-19 were sourced from the United States, Italy and Spain.

The CDR3 runs to 14 residues. The germline V gene encodes CDR1 LNHDA and CDR2 SQIVND (reference sequence). V was pared by 5 bases and J by 4 bases, with 12 bases between. Produced via immunoSEQ multiplex PCR; TCRdb's table is partial and in-frame only. The sample comprises approximately 50,000 clones, 65% to 80% of which are singletons, and roughly 25% rests with the top ten. The TCR was taken from a man aged 70 or older with acute or convalescent COVID-19. The chain links TRBV19 to TRBJ1-3; weak D call: TRBD1 (5 bases). Sequencing was done on a sample of peripheral blood. The CDR3 DNA is TGTGCCAGTAGTCCCAGGGTAGACGGAAACACCATATATTTT. It yields the protein CASSPRVDGNTIYF.